The sequence of this T cell receptor (beta chain) was determined in a study of T cells in Graves' hyperthyroidism and ophthalmopathy. Study details: Before any treatment, at initial diagnosis, peripheral blood was collected.

The investigators amplified TCR beta CDR3 regions from RNA transcripts. HTBI primers were used for first-round RT-PCR of the TCR CDR3. One entry per CDR3 protein results from TCRdb running MiXCR on the multiplex PCR reads. The data hold roughly 510,000 distinct CDR3 sequences, with around 20% observed a single time. Diagnosis relied on clinical symptoms, serum thyroxine and TRAb, thyroid ultrasound and orbital computed tomography. The CDR3 has 14 residues. V gave up 3 bases and J gave up 5 bases; unmatched junction bases: 7. Germline V CDR1 and CDR2: DFQATT, SNEGSKA (reference sequence). Sequencing input: blood. The TCR sequence derives from a man aged 18 to 35 with Graves' hyperthyroidism. The genes are TRBV20-1 and TRBJ2-5; 9 bases match TRBD2. CDR3 residues: CSASYSGSDETQYF. CDR3 nucleotides: TGCAGTGCTAGCTATAGCGGGAGTGATGAGACCCAGTACTTC.